A single sample gave rise to the 15 T cell receptor beta chains below, sequenced in a study of blood T cell repertoires in COVID-19. TCRdb keeps only in-frame clones here, not all; method: immunoSEQ multiplex PCR. The data contain about 150,000 clones, approximately 80% of them singletons. Sequencing was carried out using peripheral blood. Receptors were obtained from a woman aged 60-75 years with COVID-19, enrolled during active disease.

The rearrangement joins TRBV5-8 to TRBJ1-2; D possibly corresponds to TRBD1 (5 bases). V dropped 7 bases and J dropped 5 bases, with 18 bases sitting between them. There are 14 residues in the CDR3. Germline V gene data show CDR1 as SGHTS and CDR2 as YDEGEE. This chain's CDR3 is CASVLGTRGYGYTF. Here the CDR3 DNA reads TGTGCCAGCGTATTAGGGACGCGGGGATATGGCTACACCTTC. The variable domain in full, with the rest retrieved from reference TRBV5-8 and TRBJ1-2, is EAGVTQSPTHLIKTRGQQATLRCSPISGHTSVYWYQQALGLGLQFLLWYDEGEERNRGNFPPRFSGRQFPNYSSELNVNALELEDSALYLCASVLGTRGYGYTFGSGTRLTVV.

The table lists this clone with a few counts. This rearrangement joins TRBV20-1 to TRBJ1-1, with 8 nucleotides matching TRBD1. Germline V gives CDR1 DFQATT, CDR2 SNEGSKA (reference sequence). The CDR3 length is 10 residues. With 6 bases clipped from V and 7 bases from J, the junction kept 1 base outside the gene matches. The CDR3: CSAGTGEAFF. CDR3 nucleotide sequence: TGCAGTGCCGGGACAGGTGAAGCTTTCTTT.

The CDR3 loop reads CATRTETGELFF. As DNA, the CDR3 is TGTGCCACCAGAACAGAGACCGGGGAGCTGTTTTTT. This sequence joins TRBV24-1 and TRBJ2-2; no firm D call. CDR3 length: 12 amino acids. Germline CDR1 reads KGHDR; CDR2 reads SFDVKD. V was shortened by 7 bases and J by 5 bases, with 7 bases between the two germline ends.

The V and J genes are TRBV4-2 and TRBJ1-5, with 8 bases lining up with TRBD1. Looked up from germline, CDR1 is LGHNA and CDR2 is YNFKEQ. There are 16 residues in the CDR3. V lost 0 bases, J lost 4 bases, and 5 bases stayed unmatched. Here the CDR3 DNA reads TGTGCCAGCAGCCAAGATCCAGGACAGGGAAATCAGCCCCAGCATTTT. Protein sequence: CASSQDPGQGNQPQHF.

As concerns this clone: The junction and the germline gene differ at one end; a read error may be behind it. The chain couples TRBV25-1 to TRBJ2-3, with D perhaps TRBD2 (7 bases). Per the germline V gene, CDR1 is MGHDK and CDR2 is SYGVNS. CDR3 length equals 14 residues. CDR3 in DNA: TGTGCCAGCAGTGGTTTAAAGCCCGGGGGGCGGTTGGATTTT. It yields the protein CASSGLKPGGRLDF.

V is TRBV6-6 and J is TRBJ2-5; 15 nucleotides line up with TRBD2. This CDR3 is 15 amino acids long. CDR1 and CDR2 (germline): MNHNY, SVGAGI (reference sequence). Trimming removed 3 bases from V and 5 bases from J; junction bases left unmatched: 1. The CDR3 bases are TGTGCCAGCAGTTATGGGACTAGCGGGAGGGAGACCCAGTACTTC. This translates into CASSYGTSGRETQYF.

This chain connects TRBV19 to TRBJ2-7; a possible D gene is TRBD2 (6 bases). This CDR3 is 12 amino acids long. Germline V gene data show CDR1 as LNHDA and CDR2 as SQIVND (reference sequence). Trimming took 5 bases from V and 7 from J, leaving 12 bases between them. The chain's CDR3 is CASSPSRGEQYF. As DNA, the CDR3 is TGTGCCAGTAGTCCGTCCCGGGGGGAGCAGTACTTC.

This chain links TRBV3-1 (or the pseudogene TRBV3-2) with TRBJ1-2; 11 positions match TRBD1. Germline V lookup: CDR1 LGHDT, CDR2 YNNKEL (reference sequence). V was pared by 2 bases and J by 5 bases, with 4 bases of the junction left unmatched. The CDR3 runs 15 residues. The CDR3: CASSQSDRGQYGYTF. The CDR3 nucleotides read TGTGCCAGCAGCCAATCGGACAGGGGGCAATATGGCTACACCTTC.

The genes are TRBV3-1 (or the pseudogene TRBV3-2) and TRBJ1-1; maybe TRBD1 (6 bases). Germline lookup yields CDR1 LGHDT and CDR2 YNNKEL (reference sequence). The V end lost 2 bases, the J end lost 1 base, and 17 bases lay between the germline ends. The length of the CDR3 is 17 residues. CDR3 nucleotides: TGTGCCAGCAGCCAAATATCCGGGACACGGCCGAACACTGAAGCTTTCTTT. Its protein product is CASSQISGTRPNTEAFF.

This chain connects TRBV6-5 to TRBJ1-2; possibly TRBD1 for D (6 bases). Germline CDR1 reads MNHEY; CDR2 reads SVGAGI. The V and J ends lost 2 bases and 4 bases respectively, with 14 bases between them. The CDR3 covers 15 residues. CDR3 amino acids: CASSYRGRGTYGYTF. The CDR3 DNA sequence: TGTGCCAGCAGTTACAGGGGCAGGGGTACCTATGGCTACACCTTC.

The chain uses TRBV6-4 and TRBJ1-2; 9 bases agree with TRBD1. This CDR3 contains 13 residues. Looked up from germline, CDR1 is MRHNA and CDR2 is SNTAGT. Trimming cost V 5 bases and J 7 bases; bases outside gene matches: 5. The CDR3 coding sequence is TGTGCCAGCAGTCGAACAGGGGGCTTTGGCTACACCTTC. Translation: CASSRTGGFGYTF.

Regarding this clone: At one of its ends the junction is not consistent with the germline gene, which may arise from a read error. The chain uses TRBV19 and TRBJ2-2; 7 bases fit TRBD2. There are 16 residues in the CDR3. The germline V gene has CDR1 LNHDA and CDR2 SQIVND (reference sequence). Here the CDR3 reads CASTPPGGTNTGELFF. DNA of the CDR3: TGTGCGAGTACCCCTCCCGGGGGGACGAACACCGGGGAGCTGTTTTTT.

V is TRBV25-1 and J is TRBJ1-4; D possibly corresponds to TRBD1 (5 bases). Per the germline V gene, CDR1 is MGHDK and CDR2 is SYGVNS. The CDR3 is made up of 16 amino acids. With 0 bases removed from V and 4 bases from J, the gap between germline ends came to 12 bases. The chain's CDR3 is CASSEYRGRGNEKLFF. The CDR3 nucleotides read TGTGCCAGCAGTGAATATAGAGGTAGGGGTAATGAAAAACTGTTTTTT.

The CDR3 reads CASSVGTGQSYEQYF. CDR3 nucleotide sequence: TGTGCCAGCAGCGTAGGGACAGGTCAATCCTACGAGCAGTACTTC. V usage is TRBV9 and J usage is TRBJ2-7, with TRBD1 matching over 7 bases. The CDR3 contains 15 residues. V was clipped by 0 bases and J by 1 base; unmatched bases: 4. Germline V gives CDR1 SGDLS, CDR2 YYNGEE. The full variable domain, with the rest looked up from reference TRBV9 and TRBJ2-7, is DSGVTQTPKHLITATGQRVTLRCSPRSGDLSVYWYQQSLDQGLQFLIQYYNGEERAKGNILERFSAQQFPDLHSELNLSSLELGDSALYFCASSVGTGQSYEQYFGPGTRLTVT.

J is TRBJ1-2 and V is TRBV19, with 9 bases that match TRBD1. With 5 bases clipped from V and 8 bases from J, the junction kept 9 bases outside the gene matches. The CDR3 sequence is 14 residues long. Germline CDR1 is LNHDA and CDR2 is SQIVND (reference sequence). The DNA of the CDR3 is TGTGCCAGTAGTGGATGGGACAGGGTGGGCGGCTACACCTTC. This translates into CASSGWDRVGGYTF.